This T cell receptor beta chain was sequenced in a study of CD8 T cells in Susac syndrome. Random hexamers primed reverse transcription of 0.5 to 1 ug RNA. Across 54 Vbeta and 13 Jbeta, immunoSEQ multiplex PCR amplified TCR beta CDR3. TCRdb processed the immunoSEQ multiplex PCR reads anew with MiXCR; each CDR3 protein has one entry. The sample holds about 180,000 distinct CDR3 sequences, nearly 97% seen once. Trimming removed 0 bases from V and 2 bases from J, with 10 bases in between. This CDR3 has 15 residues. Looked up from germline, CDR1 is LGHDT and CDR2 is YNNKEL (reference sequence). TEMRA cells underwent FACS enrichment and CD8+ and CD4+ T cells underwent negative isolation.

This clonotype originated in a human donor with multiple sclerosis. The chain combines TRBV3-1 with TRBJ2-5; no clear D gene. Sequencing was carried out using CD4+ T cells from PBMCs. CDR3 region: CASSQDPGPQETQYF. The CDR3 DNA reads as TGTGCCAGCAGCCAAGATCCCGGACCTCAAGAGACCCAGTACTTC.